A selection of T cell receptor beta chains follows, all from one sample in a study of beta chain features in type 1 diabetes. The data were produced by immunoSEQ multiplex PCR, yet TCRdb's version contains in-frame clones alone and is incomplete. Altogether a few hundred thousand clones are present, 24% being singletons, with the ten largest covering roughly 0.011%. Input material: naive CD4+ T cells from blood. Receptor source: a woman aged 25 to 39 with type 1 diabetes. Both conserved end residues are trimmed from each CDR3. Clone size is shown for a subset of rows, as once, few, many or a class of expanded clone.

v_call,clone_size,cdr3_aa
TRBV19,few,ASTTRASGRDNEQF
TRBV14,.,ASSPDRNTHLGYT
TRBV7-9,.,ASSRTGVYEQY
TRBV30,.,AWSKGQGDGYT
TRBV11-2,.,ASSLAPGVTDTQY
TRBV4-1,few,ASSQPGGTKNIQY
TRBV5-1,few,ASSLGGPDTGELF
TRBV30,.,AWTGQGAKGYT
TRBV19,few,ASSPGTSGTNTGELF
TRBV6-6,few,ASSYRQRTYEQY
TRBV13,.,ASSLSRSGAQH
TRBV19,.,ASSRLAGGPSEQF
TRBV6-5,.,ASSYSLGHEQY
TRBV29-1,.,SVATPREQY
TRBV29-1,few,SARDRDYQPQH
TRBV30,.,AWRDSSYEQY
TRBV7-2,few,ASSRRLAGEETQY
TRBV27,.,ASSFSAGDYGYT
TRBV28,few,ASVSGNTDTQY
TRBV30,.,AWTDIGVNEQF
TRBV29-1,few,SAGTTTGTGYT
TRBV29-1,few,SVATELRGQY
TRBV4-1,few,ASSQDLPSSYNEQF
TRBV18,few,ASSPPSEQQETQY
TRBV11-2,.,ASSYRGTLNTEAF
TRBV20-1,few,SARRDLEAF
TRBV4-1,few,ASSQEPRTYEQY
TRBV7-2,.,ASSQTSGRQTQY
TRBV2,.,ASPRGVYEQY
TRBV25-1,.,ASSETSLNSYEQY
TRBV5-1,few,ASSLDSPSPTQY
TRBV29-1,few,ITRDTTNTEAF
TRBV10-3,.,AISAVGTSSSTDTQY
TRBV2,.,ASALGGSETQY
TRBV7-6,.,ASSPLSDTQY
TRBV7-8,few,ASSSSGTSTDTQY